The 13 T cell receptor beta chains presented below share a single source sample, sequenced in a study of T-cell memory formation after mild COVID-19. TCRdb processed the 5' RACE reads anew with MiXCR; each CDR3 protein has one entry. Among 150,000 to 200,000 distinct CDR3 sequences listed, around 10% were seen once. Sequenced input: PBMCs or a T cell subset sorted from them (not recorded which). The receptors were gathered from a man between 18 and 29 years old who had mild COVID-19 (a few samples of this study predate the infection). Cell type and time point are not known.

The sample holds many counts of this clonotype. V is TRBV6-5 and J is TRBJ2-3; D unresolved. The CDR3 loop spans 16 amino acids. CDR1 is MNHEY, CDR2 SVGAGI, per germline. Trimming stripped 5 bases from V and 2 bases from J, with 17 bases between. The CDR3 loop is CASSRTLPGFTDTQYF. CDR3 coding DNA: TGTGCCAGCAGTCGCACCCTCCCAGGCTTCACAGATACGCAGTATTTT.

The gene calls are TRBV5-4 and TRBJ2-5; D unclear. Germline V lookup: CDR1 SGHNT, CDR2 YYREEE (reference sequence). This CDR3 has 13 residues. Trimming took 5 bases from V and 3 from J, leaving 11 bases between them. The CDR3 DNA reads as TGTGCCAGCAGGGGCAGACTGGAAGAGACCCAGTACTTC. Translated, it gives CASRGRLEETQYF.

The gene calls are TRBV7-2 and TRBJ2-4, with 7 bases matching TRBD2. V lost 2 bases to trimming and J lost 2 bases; unmatched junction nucleotides: 15. The CDR3 extends over 19 amino acids. Germline CDR1 reads SGHTA; CDR2 reads FQGNSA. CDR3 nucleotide sequence: TGTGCCAGCAGCTTACGGATGGGAGGGCTGGAGACCACCAAAAACATTCAGTACTTC. Its translation is CASSLRMGGLETTKNIQYF.

This clonotype came up a few times. Here the CDR3 DNA reads TGTGCCAGCACCCAGGGGGCTAACTATGGCTACACCTTC. Its translation: CASTQGANYGYTF. The rearrangement joins TRBV6-1 to TRBJ1-2; 7 bases match TRBD1. V lost 7 bases, J lost 0 bases, and 2 bases stayed unmatched. Germline CDR1 and CDR2: MNHNS and SASEGT. This CDR3 spans 13 amino acids.

There are a few counts of this clonotype. J is TRBJ2-1 and V is TRBV7-6; D remains unclear. Trimming removed 6 bases at V and 12 bases at J, with 15 bases between. The germline V gene encodes CDR1 SGHVS and CDR2 FNYEAQ. The CDR3 contains 12 residues. DNA for the CDR3: TGTGCCAGCAGTCATCCCTCGGGTGGGCAGTTCTTC. Translated: CASSHPSGGQFF.

The CDR3 DNA sequence: TGTGCCAGCAGCGCCACAGGGGTGTGGAGCACAGATACGCAGTATTTT. Translated: CASSATGVWSTDTQYF. This chain connects TRBV9 to TRBJ2-3; TRBD1 aligns across 7 bases. The V segment lost 3 bases and the J segment 0 bases; nucleotides outside the gene matches: 7. Germline-derived CDR1 and CDR2 are SGDLS and YYNGEE. CDR3 length: 16 amino acids.

The CDR3 DNA is TGCGCCAGCAGCCAAGATGCTACCCTCCTAAGGGGCTACACCTTC. It yields the protein CASSQDATLLRGYTF. The genes are TRBV4-1 and TRBJ1-2; D unresolved. There are 15 residues in the CDR3. Deletions cut 0 bases from V and 8 bases from J, with 16 bases between. Germline lookup yields CDR1 MGHRA and CDR2 YSYEKL.

This clonotype was found many times. V is TRBV7-9 and J is TRBJ1-1; no clear D gene. The V end lost 1 base, the J end lost 4 bases, and 13 bases lay between the germline ends. Germline-derived CDR1 and CDR2 are SEHNR and FQNEAQ (reference sequence). The CDR3 covers 15 residues. CDR3 loop: CASSLVSGSTTEAFF. Here the CDR3 DNA reads TGTGCCAGCAGCTTAGTGTCCGGGAGTACCACTGAAGCTTTCTTT.

This clonotype was observed at least ten times. The chain uses TRBV19 and TRBJ2-3; D remains unclear. The length of the CDR3 is 12 residues. Germline assignment: CDR1 LNHDA and CDR2 SQIVND (reference sequence). Trimming pared 4 bases from V and 2 bases from J, leaving 4 bases between. CDR3 in amino acids: CASSSHTDTQYF. CDR3 in DNA: TGTGCCAGTAGTAGCCACACAGATACGCAGTATTTT.

The rearrangement uses TRBV7-9 and TRBJ1-4; perhaps TRBD1 as D (5 bases). Trimming shortened V by 7 bases and J by 7 bases, and 16 bases separated the two germline ends. Germline-derived CDR1 and CDR2 are SEHNR and FQNEAQ (reference sequence). The CDR3 loop spans 14 amino acids. The CDR3 loop is CASTAVGGGEKLFF. DNA for the CDR3: TGTGCCAGCACCGCGGTGGGCGGGGGTGAAAAACTGTTTTTT.

This clonotype appeared a few times. The gene calls are TRBV5-5 and TRBJ1-1; D remains unclear. Germline lookup yields CDR1 SGHKS and CDR2 YYEKEE (reference sequence). V was cut by 4 bases and J by 12 bases, with 13 bases left in between. The CDR3 contains 11 residues. The DNA of the CDR3 is TGTGCCAGCAGCACGGCCGCGGGTCCTTTCTTT. Protein product: CASSTAAGPFF. Complete variable domain (other parts from reference TRBV5-5 and TRBJ1-1): DAGVTQSPTHLIKTRGQQVTLRCSPISGHKSVSWYQQVLGQGPQFIFQYYEKEERGRGNFPDRFSARQFPNYSSELNVNALLLGDSALYLCASSTAAGPFFGQGTRLTVV.

The genes are TRBV9 and TRBJ2-2; the match to TRBD2 covers 12 bases. Per germline, CDR1 SGDLS and CDR2 YYNGEE. The CDR3 has 18 residues. The junction had 12 bases not matched to a gene; V was cut back by 7 bases and J by 2 bases. Here the CDR3 DNA reads TGTGCCAGCTCTCGACTAGCGGGGGCCATTCCAAACACCGGGGAGCTGTTTTTT. It translates to CASSRLAGAIPNTGELFF.

The gene calls are TRBV20-1 and TRBJ2-7, with 11 bases lining up with TRBD2. The V gene end was trimmed by 0 bases and the J gene end by 1 base; junction bases not matched to a gene: 5. This CDR3 is 16 amino acids long. Looked up from germline, CDR1 is DFQATT and CDR2 is SNEGSKA (reference sequence). The CDR3 region has the DNA TGCAGTGCTAGAGAGATCCTAGCGGGGGGTTCCTACGAGCAGTACTTC. Amino acid sequence: CSAREILAGGSYEQYF.